The 22 T cell receptor beta chains below all came from one sample that was sequenced in a study of cytomegalovirus exposure and HLA in healthy donors. The PCR made use of 60 Vbeta and 13 Jbeta primers. Here immunoSEQ multiplex PCR was the method, and the copy in TCRdb shows in-frame clones only, minus some. Among some 150,000 clones listed, approximately 72% were seen once. Sequencing input: PBMCs. These TCRs come from a man in his forties or fifties in good health and CMV-seronegative.

The chain links TRBV30 to TRBJ2-7; D unclear. CDR3 length: 13 amino acids. Trimming cost V 3 bases and J 7 bases, with 16 bases left between them. Germline assignment: CDR1 GTSNPN and CDR2 SVGIG (reference sequence). CDR3 amino acids: CAWSYSLLGEQYF. CDR3 bases: TGTGCCTGGAGCTACAGCCTTCTTGGTGAGCAGTACTTC. The whole variable domain, remainder taken from reference TRBV30 and TRBJ2-7, is SQTIHQWPATLVQPVGSPLSLECTVEGTSNPNLYWYRQAAGRGLQLLFYSVGIGQISSEVPQNLSASRPQDRQFILSSKKLLLSDSGFYLCAWSYSLLGEQYFGPGTRLTVT.

This clone has just one count. The CDR3, as DNA: TGTGCCAGCTCACCGCCCGGGACAGGGATGTACGAGCAGTACTTC. Translation: CASSPPGTGMYEQYF. This chain uses TRBV18 with TRBJ2-7, with TRBD1 matching 9 bases. Per germline, CDR1 KGHSH and CDR2 LQKENI. The CDR3 is made up of 15 amino acids. V shed 3 bases and J 4 bases; nucleotides not matched to a gene: 7.

DNA of the CDR3: TGTGCCAGTAGTAGAAACCCCAGGGGAGGGGAGACCCAGTACTTC. This sequence encodes CASSRNPRGGETQYF. The chain uses TRBV19 and TRBJ2-5; TRBD2 might be the D (7 bases). V was trimmed by 4 bases and J by 5 bases, leaving 17 bases between them. This CDR3 region has 15 residues. CDR1 is LNHDA and CDR2 is SQIVND in the germline V gene (reference sequence).

The V call is TRBV4-1, the J call TRBJ1-6; 11 bases fit TRBD1. The germline gives CDR1 MGHRA, CDR2 YSYEKL. The junction had 4 bases not matched to a gene; V was cut back by 4 bases and J by 5 bases. CDR3 length: 16 residues. CDR3 sequence reads: CASSPRDRGDNSPLHF. The CDR3 DNA sequence: TGCGCCAGCAGCCCCCGGGACAGGGGGGATAATTCACCCCTCCACTTT.

The chain links TRBV6-5 to TRBJ1-2; 10 positions agree with TRBD1. CDR3 length: 14 residues. Germline CDR1 and CDR2: MNHEY and SVGAGI. The ends lost 7 bases at V and 3 bases at J; junction bases unmatched: 5. The chain's CDR3 is CASTRQGADYGYTF. In DNA, the CDR3 is TGTGCCAGCACCAGACAGGGGGCGGACTATGGCTACACCTTC.

The chain recombines TRBV18 with TRBJ1-5, with D perhaps matching TRBD1 (6 bases). Per the germline V gene, CDR1 is KGHSH and CDR2 is LQKENI. V shed 3 bases and J shed 0 bases, with 9 bases lying between them. This CDR3 region has 15 residues. CDR3 region: CASSPRGDSNQPQHF. The DNA of the CDR3 is TGTGCCAGCTCACCCAGGGGAGATAGCAATCAGCCCCAGCATTTT.

The chain carries TRBV5-6 and TRBJ1-1; 10 nucleotides align to TRBD1. V lost 0 bases to trimming and J lost 9 bases; unmatched junction nucleotides: 2. The CDR3 runs to 13 residues. Germline V CDR1 and CDR2: SGHDT, YYEEEE. The CDR3 nucleotides are TGTGCCAGCAGCTTGGGGGACAGGGGTAAAGCTTTCTTT. Its protein is CASSLGDRGKAFF. The variable domain in full, completed from reference TRBV5-6 and TRBJ1-1, reads DAGVTQSPTHLIKTRGQQVTLRCSPKSGHDTVSWYQQALGQGPQFIFQYYEEEERQRGNFPDRFSGHQFPNYSSELNVNALLLGDSALYLCASSLGDRGKAFFGQGTRLTVV.

The chain carries TRBV29-1 and TRBJ1-4, with D perhaps TRBD1 (6 bases). There are 12 residues in the CDR3. Trimming cost V 5 bases and J 4 bases, with 8 bases left between them. The germline gives CDR1 SQVTM, CDR2 ANQGSEA. CDR3 residues: CSVRQDNEKLFF. CDR3 nucleotide sequence: TGCAGCGTTAGACAGGATAATGAAAAACTGTTTTTT.

This clone was observed once. V gene TRBV27 combines with J gene TRBJ2-7; D remains ambiguous. The CDR3 covers 14 residues. Trimming pared 1 base from V and 2 bases from J, leaving 9 bases between. The germline V gene encodes CDR1 MNHEY and CDR2 SMNVEV (reference sequence). The CDR3 bases are TGTGCCAGCAGTTTATACCCCGAGGCCTACGAGCAGTACTTC. The encoded protein is CASSLYPEAYEQYF.

The genes are TRBV7-9 and TRBJ2-1; TRBD2 aligns across 13 bases. Germline loops: CDR1 SEHNR, CDR2 FQNEAQ (reference sequence). The CDR3 consists of 18 residues. V shed 7 bases and J 7 bases; nucleotides not matched to a gene: 16. The CDR3 nucleotides are TGTGCCAGCACCGAAAGGACTAGCGGGAGTTATACTTCTAATGAGCAGTTCTTC. Encoded protein: CASTERTSGSYTSNEQFF. The full variable domain, its missing parts supplied by reference TRBV7-9 and TRBJ2-1, is DTGVSQNPRHKITKRGQNVTFRCDPISEHNRLYWYRQTLGQGPEFLTYFQNEAQLEKSRLLSDRFSAERPKGSFSTLEIQRTEQGDSAMYLCASTERTSGSYTSNEQFFGPGTRLTVL.

The V call is TRBV7-2, the J call TRBJ1-5, with no clear D. The CDR3 has 15 residues. V lost 1 base, J lost 10 bases, and 17 bases lay in between. The germline V gene encodes CDR1 SGHTA and CDR2 FQGNSA. The CDR3 spells CASSLEYRRLSPQHF. In DNA form, the CDR3 reads TGTGCCAGCAGCTTAGAGTATCGCAGGCTCAGTCCCCAGCATTTT.

The chain joins TRBV10-3 to TRBJ1-1; 10 positions agree with TRBD1. This CDR3 contains 17 residues. V dropped 4 bases and J dropped 4; count of bases not matched to a gene: 12. Germline V CDR1 and CDR2: ENHRY, SYGVKD. The CDR3, as DNA: TGTGCCATCAGTGGGGGGGGACAGGGGTTAACGGGCACTGAAGCTTTCTTT. This encodes CAISGGGQGLTGTEAFF.

The V gene is TRBV4-1, the J gene TRBJ2-7; 7 nucleotides line up with TRBD1. Germline V gene sequence: CDR1 MGHRA, CDR2 YSYEKL. The CDR3 length is 15 residues. J was trimmed by 2 bases and V by 4 bases; bases with no gene match: 8. The CDR3 loop is CASSLNADRAYEQYF. The CDR3 region has the DNA TGCGCCAGCAGCCTCAACGCCGACAGGGCCTACGAGCAGTACTTC.

The chain links TRBV10-3 to TRBJ2-7; 14 bases agree with TRBD2. CDR1 is ENHRY, CDR2 SYGVKD, per germline. The CDR3 is 16 residues long. V lost 5 bases and J lost 3; bases outside the gene matches: 6. The CDR3 nucleotides are TGTGCCATCAGTTTGACTAGCGGGAGGGCCAGCTACGAGCAGTACTTC. This encodes CAISLTSGRASYEQYF.

V is TRBV5-1 and J is TRBJ2-7; TRBD1 agrees at 11 bases. V trimming: 0 bases; J trimming: 5 bases; junction bases outside the gene matches: 4. Germline loops: CDR1 SGHRS, CDR2 YFSETQ. This CDR3 comprises 15 residues. The CDR3 reads CASSLVRTGGNEQYF. Written as DNA, the CDR3 is TGCGCCAGCAGCTTGGTTCGGACAGGGGGCAACGAGCAGTACTTC.

This chain uses TRBV5-1 with TRBJ2-7, with a possible D match to TRBD1 (6 bases). CDR1 and CDR2 from the germline V gene are SGHRS and YFSETQ. The V gene lost 3 bases and the J gene lost 4 bases, with 11 bases spanning the gap. This CDR3 contains 13 residues. The CDR3 here is CASSSRDKYEQYF. CDR3 DNA sequence: TGCGCCAGCAGCTCCCGGGACAAATACGAGCAGTACTTC.

The CDR3 loop is CASSLLASYEQYF. In DNA form, the CDR3 reads TGTGCCAGCAGTTTATTGGCCTCCTACGAGCAGTACTTC. The V call is TRBV27, the J call TRBJ2-7, with D unclear. The CDR3 totals 13 residues. V was clipped by 1 base and J by 0 bases, with 4 bases between them. Germline CDR1 MNHEY, CDR2 SMNVEV (reference sequence).

The rearrangement joins TRBV6-5 to TRBJ2-7; D perhaps matches TRBD2 (5 bases). V shed 0 bases and J shed 6 bases, with 18 bases lying between them. The CDR3 consists of 16 residues. Germline V lookup: CDR1 MNHEY, CDR2 SVGAGI. The CDR3 region is CASSYSPQDTGGEQYF. CDR3 DNA sequence: TGTGCCAGCAGTTACTCGCCGCAGGATACCGGAGGCGAGCAGTACTTC.

V gene TRBV13 combines with J gene TRBJ2-5, with 8 positions matching TRBD2. Germline trimming cut 5 bases from V and 7 bases from J; bases unmatched to any gene: 12. The CDR3 runs 15 residues. CDR1 and CDR2 from the germline V gene are PRHDT and FYEKMQ (reference sequence). CDR3 residues: CASSPTKRGYSTQYF. CDR3 DNA: TGTGCCAGCAGCCCCACGAAGCGGGGGTATTCGACCCAGTACTTC. Filled out from reference TRBV13 and TRBJ2-5, the complete variable domain reads AAGVIQSPRHLIKEKRETATLKCYPIPRHDTVYWYQQGPGQDPQFLISFYEKMQSDKGSIPDRFSAQQFSDYHSELNMSSLELGDSALYFCASSPTKRGYSTQYFGPGTRLLVL.

The J gene is TRBJ2-2, the V gene TRBV18, with TRBD2 identical over 9 bases. After removal of 1 base from V and 6 bases from J, the junction contained 6 bases not matched to a gene. Germline-derived CDR1 and CDR2 are KGHSH and LQKENI. The CDR3 runs to 16 residues. The DNA for the CDR3 is TGTGCCAGCTCACCACTCCCTAGCGGGGCTTCCGGGGAGCTGTTTTTT. Amino acid sequence: CASSPLPSGASGELFF.

This clone has just one count. Germline is not matched at one junction end, which may reflect a read error. The chain couples TRBV5-1 to TRBJ1-4, with a possible D match to TRBD1 (5 bases). Germline CDR1 SGHRS, CDR2 YFSETQ. The CDR3 consists of 16 residues. The CDR3, as DNA: TGCGCCGGCAGCTTGCAACAGGTTTCAACTAATGAAAAACTGTTTTTT. Translation gives CAGSLQQVSTNEKLFF.

Only a few counts were recorded for this clone. The chain has TRBV6-5 and TRBJ2-7, with D possibly matching TRBD2 (7 bases). CDR3 length: 12 amino acids. The germline V gene has CDR1 MNHEY and CDR2 SVGAGI. With 8 bases removed from V and 7 bases from J, the gap between germline ends came to 15 bases. As DNA, the CDR3 is TGTGCCAGCTCTGGGGGGGCCTGGGAGCAGTACTTC. This translates into CASSGGAWEQYF.